Listed here are 15 T cell receptor beta chains from one sample, sequenced in a study of OX40 agonist ivuxolimab in advanced cancers. This table comes from immunoSEQ multiplex PCR, and its TCRdb copy is limited to in-frame clones, with some not included. This sample has more than 65,000 clones, with about 78% found just once. The sample here was CD4+ or CD8+ T cells sorted from blood, taken in a trial of the OX40 agonist ivuxolimab. The receptor set was obtained from an adult with an advanced solid tumor such as melanoma, head and neck, liver or kidney cancer.

The J gene is TRBJ2-6, the V gene TRBV11-2, with D unclear. Germline V CDR1 and CDR2: SGHAT, FQNNGV. V lost 1 base and J lost 2, with 6 bases in between. The CDR3 covers 15 residues. CDR3 in amino acids: CASSLGVPGANVLTF. CDR3 sequence (DNA): TGTGCCAGCAGCTTAGGAGTGCCTGGGGCCAACGTCCTGACTTTC.

In this sample, this clone turned up a few times. This rearrangement joins TRBV19 to TRBJ1-4; 9 bases match TRBD1. J gave up 0 bases and V 8 bases, and 1 base lay outside the gene matches. The CDR3 contains 14 residues. CDR1 LNHDA and CDR2 SQIVND come from the germline V gene (reference sequence). CDR3 bases: TGTGCCAGTGGGGACAGGGCAACTAATGAAAAACTGTTTTTT. It translates to CASGDRATNEKLFF.

The genes are TRBV29-1 and TRBJ2-5; tentative D call: TRBD2 (7 bases). Looked up from germline, CDR1 is SQVTM and CDR2 is ANQGSEA. The CDR3 has 11 residues. The V end was cut by 8 bases, the J end by 4 bases, with 11 bases between. Here the CDR3 reads CSQGRGETQYF. CDR3 DNA: TGCAGCCAGGGGAGGGGAGAGACCCAGTACTTC.

In this sample, this clone turned up once. The chain carries TRBV9 and TRBJ1-2; perhaps TRBD1 as D (6 bases). This CDR3 comprises 18 residues. The germline V and J ends were trimmed by 5 bases and 7 bases, with 30 bases remaining between them. The germline gives CDR1 SGDLS, CDR2 YYNGEE. The CDR3 DNA reads as TGTGCCAGCAGGGCTGGATTAGGCGTGGGTTCAGAGGGGGGTGGCTACACCTTC. Encoded protein: CASRAGLGVGSEGGGYTF. Using reference TRBV9 and TRBJ1-2 for the parts outside the CDR3, the full variable domain is DSGVTQTPKHLITATGQRVTLRCSPRSGDLSVYWYQQSLDQGLQFLIQYYNGEERAKGNILERFSAQQFPDLHSELNLSSLELGDSALYFCASRAGLGVGSEGGGYTFGSGTRLTVV.

This CDR3 reads CAWTTEGGTQYF. The CDR3 DNA reads TGTGCCTGGACTACTGAGGGGGGTACGCAGTATTTT. The J gene is TRBJ2-3, the V gene TRBV30, with D perhaps TRBD1 or TRBD2 (6 bases each). The CDR3 spans 12 residues. Trimming pared 4 bases from V and 8 bases from J, leaving 13 bases between. Germline values: CDR1 GTSNPN, CDR2 SVGIG (reference sequence).

The chain has TRBV7-3 and TRBJ2-1; 8 nucleotides align to TRBD2. The junction had 9 bases not matched to a gene; V was cut back by 5 bases and J by 0 bases. The CDR3 sequence is 17 residues long. Germline CDR1 and CDR2: SGHTA and FQGTGA. CDR3: CASSPRDSGISYNEQFF. The CDR3 DNA follows: TGTGCCAGCAGCCCGCGGGATAGCGGGATCTCCTACAATGAGCAGTTCTTC.

A note on this clone: The junction departs from germline at one end; a sequencing error may be responsible. The rearrangement links TRBV19 to TRBJ2-2; D gene uncertain. The CDR3 is made up of 16 amino acids. Germline loops: CDR1 LNHDA, CDR2 SQIVND (reference sequence). As DNA, the CDR3 is TGTACCAGTAGTAAGGCGCAAAGTTCCAACACCGGGGAGCTGTTTTTT. Its protein is CTSSKAQSSNTGELFF. Supplemented by reference TRBV19 and TRBJ2-2, the full variable domain reads DGGITQSPKYLFRKEGQNVTLSCEQNLNHDAMYWYRQDPGQGLRLIYYSQIVNDFQKGDIAEGYSVSREKKESFPLTVTSAQKNPTAFYLCTSSKAQSSNTGELFFGEGSRLTVL.

The rearrangement joins TRBV28 to TRBJ1-2; D remains ambiguous. Germline CDR1 and CDR2: MDHEN and SYDVKM. The CDR3 has 13 amino acids. V was clipped by 5 bases and J by 6 bases, with 13 bases between them. The CDR3 here is CASSPPGWNGYTF. The CDR3, as DNA: TGTGCCAGCAGTCCGCCGGGGTGGAATGGCTACACCTTC.

The CDR3 reads CASSERNIYNEQFF. The CDR3 DNA follows: TGCGCCAGCAGTGAACGTAACATTTACAATGAGCAGTTCTTC. This chain connects TRBV10-1 to TRBJ2-1; D unresolved. V was clipped by 3 bases and J by 4 bases, with 10 bases between them. The CDR3 is made up of 14 amino acids. Germline values: CDR1 WNHNN, CDR2 SYGVQD (reference sequence).

The rearrangement joins TRBV7-9 to TRBJ2-3; 11 nucleotides match TRBD2. CDR3 length: 16 residues. Germline lookup yields CDR1 SEHNR and CDR2 FQNEAQ (reference sequence). The V segment lost 5 bases and the J segment 0 bases; nucleotides outside the gene matches: 4. CDR3 in DNA: TGTGCCAGCAGCCCCGGGACTAGCGGAAGCACAGATACGCAGTATTTT. Translation gives CASSPGTSGSTDTQYF.

V gene TRBV28 combines with J gene TRBJ1-2, with TRBD1 matching over 11 bases. Germline-derived CDR1 and CDR2 are MDHEN and SYDVKM. This CDR3 spans 14 amino acids. Trimming removed 5 bases from V and 7 bases from J; junction bases left unmatched: 6. CDR3 residues: CASSKSGTGGGYTF. The CDR3 nucleotides read TGTGCCAGCAGTAAATCCGGGACAGGGGGTGGCTACACCTTC.

This sequence joins TRBV5-1 and TRBJ1-1; D unresolved. The CDR3 runs to 15 residues. In germline, CDR1 is SGHRS, CDR2 YFSETQ. V was trimmed by 0 bases and J by 5 bases, leaving 14 bases between them. CDR3 in amino acids: CASSLGPRAGTEAFF. The CDR3 region has the DNA TGCGCCAGCAGCTTGGGGCCCCGGGCGGGTACTGAAGCTTTCTTT.

The chain couples TRBV7-2 to TRBJ1-5, with D unclear. V gave up 3 bases and J gave up 9 bases, with 9 bases separating them. The CDR3 is made up of 12 amino acids. Germline V gene sequence: CDR1 SGHTA, CDR2 FQGNSA. The CDR3: CASSFWGRPQHF. In DNA form, the CDR3 reads TGTGCCAGCAGCTTCTGGGGTCGGCCCCAGCATTTT.

The rearrangement uses TRBV5-1 and TRBJ2-5; 15 positions match TRBD2. J gave up 4 bases and V 3 bases, and 4 bases lay outside the gene matches. The CDR3 contains 16 residues. The germline V gene encodes CDR1 SGHRS and CDR2 YFSETQ. DNA for the CDR3: TGCGCCAGCAGCTCGGGACTAGCGGGGGGAGGAGAGACCCAGTACTTC. Amino acids: CASSSGLAGGGETQYF.

V gene TRBV10-1 combines with J gene TRBJ2-5, with TRBD2 matching 10 bases. The DNA end lines up better with TRBJ2-7; the J call may be wrong. There are 15 residues in the CDR3. Germline CDR1 and CDR2: WNHNN and SYGVQD (reference sequence). In DNA form, the CDR3 reads TGCGCCACCGAGGGTAGCGGGAGGCAACCCTACGAGCAGTACTTC. Translation gives CATEGSGRQPYEQYF.